The 21 T cell receptor beta chains below come from one sample, sequenced in a study of cytomegalovirus exposure and HLA in healthy donors. Amplification used 60 Vbeta primers and 13 Jbeta primers. Repertoires were generated with immunoSEQ multiplex PCR, while TCRdb's copy carries only in-frame clones and drops some. The sample includes around 110,000 clones, approximately 80% of them seen just once. Sequencing was performed on PBMCs. These receptors all come from a woman aged 25 to 39 in good health and CMV-seronegative.

The V gene is TRBV28, the J gene TRBJ2-2; TRBD1 is a possible D gene (5 bases). V lost 2 bases, J lost 6 bases, and 7 bases lay in between. Germline CDR1 reads MDHEN; CDR2 reads SYDVKM. The CDR3 totals 13 residues. In DNA, the CDR3 is TGTGCCAGCAGTTTAAGGGGCCCCGGGGAGCTGTTTTTT. Translated: CASSLRGPGELFF.

This chain uses TRBV2 with TRBJ2-7, with 11 nucleotides matching TRBD1. The germline gives CDR1 SNHLY, CDR2 FYNNEI. Trimming at V came to 7 bases and at J to 7 bases, leaving 9 bases not matched to a gene. There are 14 residues in the CDR3. The CDR3 DNA is TGTGCCAGCACTAAGGGACAGGGGGTCTTTGAGCAGTACTTC. It encodes CASTKGQGVFEQYF.

The chain has TRBV5-1 and TRBJ2-1; 11 positions agree with TRBD2. Losses at the gene ends were 4 bases for V and 0 bases for J; bases not matched to a gene: 12. Germline V gene lookup returns CDR1 SGHRS and CDR2 YFSETQ. The CDR3 consists of 19 residues. The CDR3 protein is CASSLLAGVAPSSYNEQFF. CDR3 nucleotide sequence: TGCGCCAGCAGCCTACTAGCGGGGGTGGCCCCGAGCTCCTACAATGAGCAGTTCTTC.

The gene calls are TRBV6-6 and TRBJ2-7, with D perhaps matching TRBD2 (7 bases). In germline, CDR1 is MNHNY, CDR2 SVGAGI (reference sequence). Between the trimmed V and J ends, which lost 8 bases and 6 bases, there was a span of 14 bases. The CDR3 is made up of 12 amino acids. The CDR3 loop reads CASPRGAGEQYF. The CDR3 DNA reads TGTGCCAGCCCCCGGGGGGCGGGCGAGCAGTACTTC.

This clone appeared once. The chain combines TRBV7-2 with TRBJ1-2; a weak D match, TRBD1 (5 bases). The germline gives CDR1 SGHTA, CDR2 FQGNSA. V lost 3 bases, J lost 3 bases, and 8 bases lay in between. The CDR3 contains 13 residues. In DNA, the CDR3 is TGTGCCAGCAGCTTGGGCAGGGACTATGGCTACACCTTC. Protein product: CASSLGRDYGYTF.

The V gene is TRBV19, the J gene TRBJ2-2; 7 bases map to TRBD1. The J segment lost 0 bases and the V segment lost 6 bases, leaving 4 bases of the junction unmatched. CDR1 is LNHDA and CDR2 is SQIVND in the germline V gene (reference sequence). The length of the CDR3 is 15 residues. The CDR3 here is CASRPGQANTGELFF. CDR3 DNA sequence: TGTGCCAGTAGACCAGGACAGGCGAACACCGGGGAGCTGTTTTTT.

The J gene is TRBJ1-5, the V gene TRBV6-1, with D possibly TRBD1 on 5 matching bases. V lost 7 bases, J lost 0 bases, and 10 bases lay in between. The CDR3 consists of 14 residues. Germline values: CDR1 MNHNS, CDR2 SASEGT. CDR3 DNA sequence: TGTGCCAGCAAGGGGCTGGTTAGCAATCAGCCCCAGCATTTT. It is translated as CASKGLVSNQPQHF.

Here the CDR3 DNA reads TGTGCCAGCAGCATCAGACAGGGGTTCTCCTACGAGCAGTACTTC. Translation: CASSIRQGFSYEQYF. The chain uses TRBV11-2 and TRBJ2-7; the match to TRBD1 covers 8 bases. The germline V gene encodes CDR1 SGHAT and CDR2 FQNNGV. The CDR3 loop spans 15 amino acids. Unmatched junction bases numbered 6, after V lost 5 bases and J lost 0 bases.

This clone was seen a few times. The V and J genes are TRBV2 and TRBJ2-7; D uncertain. Trimming cost V 7 bases and J 2 bases, with 9 bases left between them. CDR3 length equals 12 residues. Germline assignment: CDR1 SNHLY and CDR2 FYNNEI. The CDR3 DNA reads TGTGCCAGCATTGTCCAAACCTACGAGCAGTACTTC. Its protein product is CASIVQTYEQYF.

The V gene is TRBV28, the J gene TRBJ1-5; perhaps TRBD1 as D (6 bases). The length of the CDR3 is 16 residues. V was shortened by 3 bases and J by 2 bases, with 14 bases between the two germline ends. The V gene's germline CDR1 is MDHEN and CDR2 SYDVKM. The CDR3 region has the DNA TGTGCCAGCAGTTTCGGCAGGGGCTTTGGCAATCAGCCCCAGCATTTT. Translating it yields CASSFGRGFGNQPQHF.

The genes are TRBV28 and TRBJ2-3; 9 bases are a match to TRBD2. V gave up 2 bases and J gave up 5 bases; unmatched junction bases: 11. This CDR3 is built from 17 residues. Per the germline V gene, CDR1 is MDHEN and CDR2 is SYDVKM. The CDR3 is CASSLRIAGVDGDTQYF. CDR3 DNA sequence: TGTGCCAGCAGTTTACGTATAGCGGGGGTAGATGGAGATACGCAGTATTTT.

This clone occurred once. This chain links TRBV11-3 with TRBJ2-3; 7 bases line up with TRBD2. The germline V gene encodes CDR1 SGHNT and CDR2 YENEEA. V dropped 1 base and J dropped 3; count of bases not matched to a gene: 10. The CDR3 is made up of 17 amino acids. The CDR3 protein is CASSLGRAGINTDTQYF. The CDR3 nucleotides are TGTGCCAGCAGCTTAGGCAGAGCGGGGATTAATACAGATACGCAGTATTTT.

The chain links TRBV2 to TRBJ1-5; TRBD1 matches at 8 bases. V dropped 6 bases and J dropped 2; count of bases not matched to a gene: 6. The germline gives CDR1 SNHLY, CDR2 FYNNEI. This CDR3 comprises 15 residues. The CDR3 DNA reads TGTGCCAGCAGGAGGCAGACAGGGGGCAATCAGCCCCAGCATTTT. Residues: CASRRQTGGNQPQHF.

J is TRBJ2-7 and V is TRBV7-9; tentatively, D is TRBD1 (6 bases). Germline V gene data show CDR1 as SEHNR and CDR2 as FQNEAQ (reference sequence). The V end was cut by 5 bases, the J end by 4 bases, with 18 bases between. The CDR3 is made up of 15 amino acids. In DNA, the CDR3 is TGTGCCAGCAGCCCCTTGGACAGTATGAAGTACGAGCAGTACTTC. It is translated as CASSPLDSMKYEQYF.

The V and J genes are TRBV5-1 and TRBJ2-3; 13 bases are a match to TRBD2. The length of the CDR3 is 19 residues. Germline assignment: CDR1 SGHRS and CDR2 YFSETQ. Losses at the gene ends were 4 bases for V and 5 bases for J; bases not matched to a gene: 16. The CDR3 loop reads CASSVGYSGLAGVGDTQYF. DNA of the CDR3: TGCGCCAGCAGCGTAGGATATTCCGGACTAGCGGGAGTTGGAGATACGCAGTATTTT.

In this sample, this clone turned up a few times. The CDR3 DNA reads TGCGCCAGCAGCCGCCTTGCGGAGACCGGGGAGCTGTTTTTT. Protein product: CASSRLAETGELFF. V gene TRBV4-1 combines with J gene TRBJ2-2; the D is unclear. V was cut by 4 bases and J by 5 bases, with 11 bases left in between. CDR3 size: 14 residues. Germline V gene data show CDR1 as MGHRA and CDR2 as YSYEKL.

This chain links TRBV9 with TRBJ2-7, with 11 bases fitting TRBD2. The CDR3 is 16 amino acids. In germline, CDR1 is SGDLS, CDR2 YYNGEE. J lost 3 bases, V lost 0 bases, and 5 bases had no gene match. As DNA, the CDR3 is TGTGCCAGCAGCGTAGGACTAGCGGGAATATACTACGAGCAGTACTTC. Its translation: CASSVGLAGIYYEQYF.

This chain connects TRBV6-6 to TRBJ2-3, with unresolved D. The CDR3 is made up of 13 amino acids. Deletions cut 7 bases from V and 1 base from J, with 9 bases between. Per the germline V gene, CDR1 is MNHNY and CDR2 is SVGAGI (reference sequence). CDR3 in amino acids: CASTPPGTDTQYF. The CDR3 nucleotides are TGTGCCAGCACCCCCCCAGGCACAGATACGCAGTATTTT.

The J gene is TRBJ2-3, the V gene TRBV28; tentatively, D is TRBD1 (8 bases). The CDR3 runs to 14 residues. The V end lost 5 bases, the J end lost 3 bases, and 12 bases lay between the germline ends. From germline, CDR1 is MDHEN and CDR2 SYDVKM. The CDR3 nucleotides are TGTGCCAGCAGTGGACAGGGACTAACAGATACGCAGTATTTT. The encoded protein is CASSGQGLTDTQYF.

The count of this clone is one. DNA of the CDR3: TGTGCCAGCAGCCCAAGGACTAGCGGGATGGCCAAAAACATTCAGTACTTC. Translating gives CASSPRTSGMAKNIQYF. This chain uses TRBV7-2 with TRBJ2-4, with 12 bases that match TRBD2. CDR1 and CDR2 (germline): SGHTA, FQGNSA. This CDR3 is built from 17 residues. J lost 1 base, V lost 5 bases, and 6 bases had no gene match. The full variable domain, its missing parts supplied by reference TRBV7-2 and TRBJ2-4, is GAGVSQSPSNKVTEKGKDVELRCDPISGHTALYWYRQSLGQGLEFLIYFQGNSAPDKSGLPSDRFSAERTGGSVSTLTIQRTQQEDSAVYLCASSPRTSGMAKNIQYFGAGTRLSVL.

The V and J genes are TRBV15 and TRBJ2-1, with 7 bases lining up with TRBD1. The CDR3 totals 15 residues. Germline V lookup: CDR1 LNHNV, CDR2 YYDKDF (reference sequence). V lost 4 bases to trimming and J lost 3 bases; unmatched junction nucleotides: 6. CDR3 nucleotide sequence: TGTGCCACCAGCATAGACAGGGCAATCTACAATGAGCAGTTCTTC. Protein product: CATSIDRAIYNEQFF. The full variable domain, rest sourced from reference TRBV15 and TRBJ2-1, is DAMVIQNPRYQVTQFGKPVTLSCSQTLNHNVMYWYQQKSSQAPKLLFHYYDKDFNNEADTPDNFQSRRPNTSFCFLDIRSPGLGDTAMYLCATSIDRAIYNEQFFGPGTRLTVL.